This T cell receptor beta chain was recovered during a study of T cells expressing NK-cell markers (dated by TCRdb to 2018 to 2020). At the level of the whole study: Three sorted T-cell subsets (CD3+CD56+NKG2C+, CD3+CD56+NKG2C- and CD3+CD56-NKG2C+) from under ten donors had their TCR beta-chain repertoires profiled. Among the eight sequenced donors, seven were HCMV-seropositive and one was HCMV-seronegative. All eight donors whose samples were sequenced were randomly selected healthy volunteers, three of them men and five women. Libraries were sequenced as 2 x 150 bp reads on Illumina HiSeq 2000/2500, MiSeq or NextSeq. General study outcomes and caveats: Those dominant clonotypes were again the most abundant among CD3+CD56-NKG2C+ cells in several donors, at about 25-60.1%. It remained unclear whether the expanded NKG2C-expressing T cell clones were specific for HCMV antigens. In a handful of donors, the dominant CD3+CD56+NKG2C+ clonotypes were among the top 10 CD8+ clonotypes and accounted for roughly 1.0-7.5% of CD8+ T cells.

Inclusive of the bounding cysteine and phenylalanine, the CDR3 is 15 residues long. No DNA sequence was recorded. In the germline V gene, CDR1 corresponds to WSHSY and CDR2 to SAAADI. With respect to this clonotype: Its antigen is still unknown.

These reads were obtained on an Illumina HiSeq 2000. The TCR beta cDNA libraries were made using 5'RACE template switching, a step that added both a universal primer site and unique molecular identifiers. cDNA synthesis was primed from the TCR beta constant segment and was followed by two successive PCR amplification steps. Per the original workflow: MIGEC was used to demultiplex reads and group reads by UMI, and MiTCR was used to assemble and quantify clonotypes. Only TCR cDNA sequences supported by at least two reads were kept to exclude erroneous sequences. Downstream repertoire analysis used the tcR package, and clonotypes were matched across fractions by CDR3 nucleotide sequence plus V segment. VDJmatch was used to annotate antigen specificity against VDJdb, with one amino acid substitution in CDR3 allowed. The reads underwent TCRdb reprocessing, giving one record for each CDR3 protein sequence and no DNA. The V and J calls and clone size come from TCRdb's table, not from the authors' own analysis. The record for this sample contains fewer than 300,000 distinct CDR3 sequences. Of the sample, more than 3.5% is held by the ten largest clones.

HCMV-specific IgG was detected in serum with a commercial ELISA kit to determine HCMV serostatus. Peripheral blood mononuclear cells were isolated from blood by Ficoll density gradient centrifugation. The receptor chain draws on TRBV10-2 and TRBJ2-1; with no DNA, the TCRdb D assignment of TRBD1 cannot be verified. This TCR came from a woman aged 18 to 75 in good health. Sequencing used blood T cells: a sorted CD56 or NKG2C T cell subset, CD4+ or CD8+ T cells, or bulk PBMC T cells (not recorded which). CDR3 reads: CASSVFGGFDNEQFF.